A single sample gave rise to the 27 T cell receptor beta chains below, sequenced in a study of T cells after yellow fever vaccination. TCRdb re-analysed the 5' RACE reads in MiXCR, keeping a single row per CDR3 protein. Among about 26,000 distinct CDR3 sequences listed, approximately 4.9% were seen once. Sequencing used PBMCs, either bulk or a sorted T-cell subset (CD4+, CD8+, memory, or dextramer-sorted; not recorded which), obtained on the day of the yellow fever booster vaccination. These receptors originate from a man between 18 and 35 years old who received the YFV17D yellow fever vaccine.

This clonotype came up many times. CDR3 nucleotides: TGCGCCAGCAGCTTGTGGGGGAACACTGAAGCTTTCTTT. As protein: CASSLWGNTEAFF. V is TRBV5-1 and J is TRBJ1-1, with no clear D. V was pared by 1 base and J by 1 base, with 5 bases between. The CDR3 spans 13 residues. The germline CDR1 and CDR2 sequences are SGHRS and YFSETQ.

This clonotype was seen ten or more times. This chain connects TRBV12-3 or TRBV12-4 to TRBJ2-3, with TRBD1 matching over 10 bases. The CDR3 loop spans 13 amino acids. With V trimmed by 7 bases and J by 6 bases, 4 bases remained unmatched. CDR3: CASTKGQGDTQYF. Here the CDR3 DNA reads TGTGCCAGCACCAAGGGACAGGGGGATACGCAGTATTTT.

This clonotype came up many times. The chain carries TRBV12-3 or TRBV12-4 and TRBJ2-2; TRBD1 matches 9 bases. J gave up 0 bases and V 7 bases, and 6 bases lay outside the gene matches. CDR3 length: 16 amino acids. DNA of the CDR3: TGTGCCAGCACCGCGGACAGGGGCTCGAACACCGGGGAGCTGTTTTTT. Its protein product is CASTADRGSNTGELFF.

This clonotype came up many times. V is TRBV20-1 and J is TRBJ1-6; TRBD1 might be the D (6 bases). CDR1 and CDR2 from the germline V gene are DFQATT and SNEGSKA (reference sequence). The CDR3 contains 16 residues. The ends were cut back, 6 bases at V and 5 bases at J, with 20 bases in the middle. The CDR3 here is CSASSPGHGNNSPLHF. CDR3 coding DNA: TGCAGTGCATCCTCTCCGGGACACGGAAATAATTCACCCCTCCACTTT.

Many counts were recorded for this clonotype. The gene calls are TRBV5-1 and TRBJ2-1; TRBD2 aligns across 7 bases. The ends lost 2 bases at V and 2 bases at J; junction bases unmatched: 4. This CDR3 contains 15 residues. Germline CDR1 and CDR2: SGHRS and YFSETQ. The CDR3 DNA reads TGCGCCAGCAGCTTCGGGGGGTCGACCTACAATGAGCAGTTCTTC. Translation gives CASSFGGSTYNEQFF.

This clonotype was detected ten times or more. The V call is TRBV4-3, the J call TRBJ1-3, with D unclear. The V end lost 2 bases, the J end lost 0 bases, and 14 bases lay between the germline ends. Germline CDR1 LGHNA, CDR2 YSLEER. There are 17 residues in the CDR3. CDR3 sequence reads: CASSQTAITSSGNTIYF. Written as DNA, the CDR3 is TGCGCCAGCAGCCAAACCGCTATCACCAGCTCTGGAAACACCATATATTTT.

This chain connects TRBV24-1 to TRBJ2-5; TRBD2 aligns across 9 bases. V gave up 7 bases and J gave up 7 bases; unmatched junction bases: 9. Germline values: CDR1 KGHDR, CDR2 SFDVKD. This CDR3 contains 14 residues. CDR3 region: CATSSWGSGGTQYF. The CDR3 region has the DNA TGTGCCACCAGCAGCTGGGGTAGCGGGGGGACCCAGTACTTC.

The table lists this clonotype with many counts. The CDR3, as DNA: TGCGCCAGCAGCCAAGAGACGGTGGCTAGCCGAGCCGCCTACGAGCAGTACTTC. Translated: CASSQETVASRAAYEQYF. The chain carries TRBV4-3 and TRBJ2-7; D is possibly TRBD2 (5 bases). The CDR3 contains 18 residues. The ends were cut back, 0 bases at V and 2 bases at J, with 20 bases in the middle. Germline CDR1 LGHNA, CDR2 YSLEER.

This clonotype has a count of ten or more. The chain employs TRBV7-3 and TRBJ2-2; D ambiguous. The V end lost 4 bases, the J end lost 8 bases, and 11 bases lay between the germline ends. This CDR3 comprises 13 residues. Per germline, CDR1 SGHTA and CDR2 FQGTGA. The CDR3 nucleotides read TGTGCCAGCAGCTCCTACATAGCAGGGGAGCTGTTTTTT. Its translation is CASSSYIAGELFF. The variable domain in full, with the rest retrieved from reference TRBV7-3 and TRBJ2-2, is GAGVSQTPSNKVTEKGKYVELRCDPISGHTALYWYRQSLGQGPEFLIYFQGTGAADDSGLPNDRFFAVRPEGSVSTLKIQRTERGDSAVYLCASSSYIAGELFFGEGSRLTVL.

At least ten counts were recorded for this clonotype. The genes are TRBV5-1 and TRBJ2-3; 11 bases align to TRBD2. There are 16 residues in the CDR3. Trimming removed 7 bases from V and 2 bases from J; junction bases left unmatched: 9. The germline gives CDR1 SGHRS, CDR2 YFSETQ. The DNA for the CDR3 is TGCGCCAGCCAGTCTAGCGGGGGGTCGAACACAGATACGCAGTATTTT. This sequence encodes CASQSSGGSNTDTQYF.

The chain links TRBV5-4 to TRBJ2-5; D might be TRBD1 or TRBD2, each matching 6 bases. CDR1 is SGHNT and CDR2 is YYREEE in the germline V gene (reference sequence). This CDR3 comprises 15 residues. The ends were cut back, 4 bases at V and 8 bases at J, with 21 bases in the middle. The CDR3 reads CASSTGAEGISTQYF. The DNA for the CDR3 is TGTGCCAGCAGCACGGGGGCTGAGGGGATATCAACCCAGTACTTC.

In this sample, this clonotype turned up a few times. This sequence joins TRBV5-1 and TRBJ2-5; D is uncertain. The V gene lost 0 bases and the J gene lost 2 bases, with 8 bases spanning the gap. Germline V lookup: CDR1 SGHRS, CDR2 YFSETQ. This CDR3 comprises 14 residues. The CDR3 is CASSLGSVQETQYF. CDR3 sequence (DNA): TGCGCCAGCAGCTTGGGTTCTGTTCAAGAGACCCAGTACTTC.

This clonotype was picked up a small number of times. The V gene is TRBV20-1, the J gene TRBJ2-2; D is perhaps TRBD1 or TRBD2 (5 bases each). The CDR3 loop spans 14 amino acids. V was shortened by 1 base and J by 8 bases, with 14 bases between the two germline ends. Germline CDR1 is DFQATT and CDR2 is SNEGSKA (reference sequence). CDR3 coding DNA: TGCAGTGCTAGAGCCGGGACCCTAGTTGGGGAGCTGTTTTTT. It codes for CSARAGTLVGELFF.

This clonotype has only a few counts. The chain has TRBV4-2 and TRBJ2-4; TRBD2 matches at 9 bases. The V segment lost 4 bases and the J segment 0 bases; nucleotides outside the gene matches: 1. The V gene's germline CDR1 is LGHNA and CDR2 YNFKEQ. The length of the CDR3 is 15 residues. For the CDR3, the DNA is TGTGCCAGCAGCCTAGCGGGGGAAGCCAAAAACATTCAGTACTTC. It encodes CASSLAGEAKNIQYF.

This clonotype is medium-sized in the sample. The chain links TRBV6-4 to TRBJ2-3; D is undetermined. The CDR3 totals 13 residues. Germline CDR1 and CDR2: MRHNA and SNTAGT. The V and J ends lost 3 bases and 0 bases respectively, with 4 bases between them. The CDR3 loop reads CASSEGSTDTQYF. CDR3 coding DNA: TGTGCCAGCAGTGAGGGGAGCACAGATACGCAGTATTTT.

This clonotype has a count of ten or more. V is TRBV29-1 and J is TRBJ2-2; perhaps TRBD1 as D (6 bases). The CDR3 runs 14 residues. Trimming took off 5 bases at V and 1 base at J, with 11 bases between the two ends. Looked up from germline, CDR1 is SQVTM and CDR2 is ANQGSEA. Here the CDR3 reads CSVRLTGNTGELFF. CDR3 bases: TGCAGCGTTCGCTTGACAGGGAACACCGGGGAGCTGTTTTTT.

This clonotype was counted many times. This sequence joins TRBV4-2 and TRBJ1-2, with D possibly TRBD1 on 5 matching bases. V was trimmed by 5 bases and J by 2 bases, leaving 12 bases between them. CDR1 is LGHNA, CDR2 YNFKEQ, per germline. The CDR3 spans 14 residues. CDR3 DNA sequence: TGTGCCAGCAGCTCCACCCGGGGGAACTATGGCTACACCTTC. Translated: CASSSTRGNYGYTF.

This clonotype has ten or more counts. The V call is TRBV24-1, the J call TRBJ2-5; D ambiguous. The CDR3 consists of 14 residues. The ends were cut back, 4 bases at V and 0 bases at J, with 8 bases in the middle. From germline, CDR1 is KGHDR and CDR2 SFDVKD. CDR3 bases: TGTGCCACCAGTGAGCCTTGGGACCAAGAGACCCAGTACTTC. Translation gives CATSEPWDQETQYF.

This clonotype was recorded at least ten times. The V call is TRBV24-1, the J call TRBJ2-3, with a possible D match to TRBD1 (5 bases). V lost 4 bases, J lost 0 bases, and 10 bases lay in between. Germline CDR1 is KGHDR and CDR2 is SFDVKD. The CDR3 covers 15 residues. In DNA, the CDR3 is TGTGCCACCAGTGACGCAGGGTCTAGCACAGATACGCAGTATTTT. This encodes CATSDAGSSTDTQYF.

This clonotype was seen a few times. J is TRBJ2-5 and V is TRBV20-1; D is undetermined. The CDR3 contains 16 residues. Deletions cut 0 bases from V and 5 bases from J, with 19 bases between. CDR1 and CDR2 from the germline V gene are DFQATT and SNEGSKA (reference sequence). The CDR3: CSARDSASRDWETQYF. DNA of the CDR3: TGCAGTGCTAGAGATTCTGCTTCGCGCGATTGGGAGACCCAGTACTTC.

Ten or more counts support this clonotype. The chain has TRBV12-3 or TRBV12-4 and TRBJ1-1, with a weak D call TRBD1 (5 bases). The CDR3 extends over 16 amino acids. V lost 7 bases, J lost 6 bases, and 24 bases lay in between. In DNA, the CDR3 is TGTGCCAGCAACCGGGAGCAGGGCAATCTCGAGCCTGAAGCTTTCTTT. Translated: CASNREQGNLEPEAFF.

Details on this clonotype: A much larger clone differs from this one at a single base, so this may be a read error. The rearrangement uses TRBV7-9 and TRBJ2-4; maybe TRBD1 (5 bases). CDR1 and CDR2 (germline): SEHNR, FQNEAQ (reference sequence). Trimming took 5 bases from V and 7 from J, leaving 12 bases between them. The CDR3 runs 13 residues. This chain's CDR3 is CASSDSDNNIQYF. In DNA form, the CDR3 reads TGTGCCAGCAGCGACAGTGACAACAACATTCAGTACTTC.

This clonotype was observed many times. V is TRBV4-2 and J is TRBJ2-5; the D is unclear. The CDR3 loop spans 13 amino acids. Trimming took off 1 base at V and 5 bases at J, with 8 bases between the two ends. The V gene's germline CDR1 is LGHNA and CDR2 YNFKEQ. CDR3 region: CASSQVVQETQYF. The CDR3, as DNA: TGTGCCAGCAGCCAAGTGGTGCAGGAGACCCAGTACTTC.

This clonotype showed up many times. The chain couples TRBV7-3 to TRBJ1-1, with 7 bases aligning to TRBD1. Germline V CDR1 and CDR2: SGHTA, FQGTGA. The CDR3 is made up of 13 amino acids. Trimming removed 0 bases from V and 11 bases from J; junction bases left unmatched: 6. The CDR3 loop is CASSLTKGARAFF. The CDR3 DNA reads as TGTGCCAGCAGCTTAACGAAGGGGGCCAGGGCTTTCTTT. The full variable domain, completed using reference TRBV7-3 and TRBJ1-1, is GAGVSQTPSNKVTEKGKYVELRCDPISGHTALYWYRQSLGQGPEFLIYFQGTGAADDSGLPNDRFFAVRPEGSVSTLKIQRTERGDSAVYLCASSLTKGARAFFGQGTRLTVV.

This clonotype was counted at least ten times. CDR3 region: CASRTTAGNTEAFF. Written as DNA, the CDR3 is TGTGCCAGCAGGACGACAGCGGGGAACACTGAAGCTTTCTTT. V usage is TRBV7-2 and J usage is TRBJ1-1; TRBD1 is a possible D gene (5 bases). The germline V gene encodes CDR1 SGHTA and CDR2 FQGNSA. This CDR3 region has 14 residues. V was cut by 6 bases and J by 1 base, with 12 bases left in between.

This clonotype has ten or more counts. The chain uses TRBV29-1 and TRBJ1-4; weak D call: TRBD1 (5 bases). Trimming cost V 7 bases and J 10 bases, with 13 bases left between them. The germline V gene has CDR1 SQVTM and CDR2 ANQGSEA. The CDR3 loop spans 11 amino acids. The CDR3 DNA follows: TGCAGCGCTGGAAACGGGACAAAACTGTTTTTT. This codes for CSAGNGTKLFF.

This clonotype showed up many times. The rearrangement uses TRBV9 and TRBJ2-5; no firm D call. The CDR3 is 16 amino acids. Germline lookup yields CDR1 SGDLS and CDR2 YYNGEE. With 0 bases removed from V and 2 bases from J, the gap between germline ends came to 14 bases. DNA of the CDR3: TGTGCCAGCAGCGTAGGCCCCCAATTAGAGCAAGAGACCCAGTACTTC. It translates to CASSVGPQLEQETQYF. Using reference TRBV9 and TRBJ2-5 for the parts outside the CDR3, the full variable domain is DSGVTQTPKHLITATGQRVTLRCSPRSGDLSVYWYQQSLDQGLQFLIQYYNGEERAKGNILERFSAQQFPDLHSELNLSSLELGDSALYFCASSVGPQLEQETQYFGPGTRLLVL.